This T cell receptor (beta chain) was obtained from a study of blood T cell repertoires in COVID-19. Study-wide background: T cells, B-cell-depleted T cells, or PBMCs provided the cDNA or gDNA that served as material.

Produced via immunoSEQ multiplex PCR; TCRdb's table is partial and in-frame only. This table has roughly 140,000 clones, 84% appearing once. Trimming left V 1 base short and J 2 bases short, with 8 bases between. CDR3 length equals 15 residues. Germline loops: CDR1 LNHDA, CDR2 SQIVND (reference sequence). This clonotype was sampled from a man aged 55 to 70 with active or convalescent COVID-19. The chain recombines TRBV19 with TRBJ2-2; possibly TRBD2 for D (6 bases). Sequences were obtained from peripheral blood. This CDR3 reads CASSIAGVNTGELFF. Here the CDR3 DNA reads TGTGCCAGTAGTATAGCGGGGGTAAACACCGGGGAGCTGTTTTTT.